The rows below give T cell receptor beta chains drawn from one sample of a study of technical replicates of blood from several donors. Only in-frame clones appear in the TCRdb table, and some are missing; sequencing was by immunoSEQ multiplex PCR. The sample lists 65,000 to 80,000 clones, around 92% occurring once. Sequencing used T cells isolated from PBMCs. All receptors derive from a human donor in good health. Each CDR3 is given with its conserved first and last residue. D genes are given only for firm matches. A row's size may be missing; if present it is once, few, many or a size class.

clone_size | j_call | d_call | v_call | cdr3_nt | cdr3_aa
. | TRBJ2-5 | . | TRBV2 | TGTGCCAGCAGGGCGGTCCAAGAGACCCAGTACTTC | CASRAVQETQYF
. | TRBJ1-4 | . | TRBV2 | TGTGCCAGCAGTGACTTTAAACTGTTTTTT | CASSDFKLFF
. | TRBJ1-1 | . | TRBV7-2 | TGTGCCAGCAGCTTACAGGGGAACACTGAAGCTTTCTTT | CASSLQGNTEAFF
once | TRBJ2-4 | TRBD2 | TRBV4-2 | TGTGCCAGCAGCCAAGAAACGGCGGGAGTTAACATTCAGTACTTC | CASSQETAGVNIQYF
once | TRBJ2-1 | TRBD2 | TRBV15 | TGTGCCACCAGCAGAGGTCCATCTAGCGGGAGAGCCAATGAGCAGTTCTTC | CATSRGPSSGRANEQFF
. | TRBJ2-7 | TRBD1 | TRBV5-1 | TGCGCCAGCAGCTTCGTCGGGACAGGGGGACACGAGCAGTACTTC | CASSFVGTGGHEQYF
. | TRBJ2-7 | TRBD2 | TRBV6-8 | TGTGCCAGCAGTTACACTACAGCGGGGGATTACGAGCAGTACTTC | CASSYTTAGDYEQYF
. | TRBJ1-4 | TRBD1 | TRBV11-2 | TGTGCCAGCAGCCCGATTCTTTACCGGGACAGAGCTAATGAAAAACTGTTTTTT | CASSPILYRDRANEKLFF
. | TRBJ2-7 | TRBD2 | TRBV7-3 | TGTGCCAGTCAGGGACTAGCGGCCTCTGGGGAGCAGTACTTC | CASQGLAASGEQYF
. | TRBJ1-1 | TRBD1 | TRBV7-9 | TGTGCCACCTCAGGGGGCATTAAGACTGAAGCTTTCTTT | CATSGGIKTEAFF
. | TRBJ1-1 | . | TRBV19 | TGTGCCAGTAGTATAGTCGGGGGCACTGAAGCTTTCTTT | CASSIVGGTEAFF
. | TRBJ1-1 | . | TRBV28 | TGTGCCAGCAGTTTACATGTCCCCAACACTGAAGCTTTCTTT | CASSLHVPNTEAFF
few | TRBJ2-5 | . | TRBV5-6 | TGTGCCAGCAGCTTGATTCAAGAGCGGTATGAGACCCAGTACTTC | CASSLIQERYETQYF
. | TRBJ1-1 | . | TRBV7-9 | TGTGCCAGCAGAATTTTGAGTAGCGGCACTGAAGCTTTCTTT | CASRILSSGTEAFF
. | TRBJ1-1 | . | TRBV27 | TGTGCCAGCAGTTTAGGACAGAACACTGAAGCTTTCTTT | CASSLGQNTEAFF
. | TRBJ1-4 | . | TRBV6-1 | TGTGCCAGCAAAAACTCTCCGGGGACTAATGAAAAACTGTTTTTT | CASKNSPGTNEKLFF
. | TRBJ1-2 | TRBD1 | TRBV4-1 | TGCGCCAGCAGCCAAGGTCCCTCGACAGGGATTAACTATGGCTACACCTTC | CASSQGPSTGINYGYTF
. | TRBJ2-3 | TRBD2 | TRBV6-5 | TGTGCCAGCAGTAGACTAGCGGGAACCACAGATACGCAGTATTTT | CASSRLAGTTDTQYF
. | TRBJ2-1 | TRBD1 | TRBV4-3 | TGCGCCAGCAGCCAAGGGCCCGCTACCGGGACAGGGTACAATGAGCAGTTCTTC | CASSQGPATGTGYNEQFF
. | TRBJ2-7 | . | TRBV9 | TGTGCCAGGACGGGGGGTACAGGGTCCTACTACGAGCAGTACTTC | CARTGGTGSYYEQYF
once | TRBJ2-1 | TRBD2 | TRBV9 | TGTGCCAGCGGATTAGCGGGAGGCAATGAGCAGTTCTTC | CASGLAGGNEQFF
. | TRBJ2-5 | . | TRBV4-1 | TGCGCCAGCAGCCAAGTGTGGGGGGACCAAGAGACCCAGTACTTC | CASSQVWGDQETQYF
. | TRBJ2-2 | . | TRBV4-3 | TGCGCCAGCCGACCGGGGGTGAACACCGGGGAGCTGTTTTTT | CASRPGVNTGELFF
. | TRBJ2-3 | TRBD2 | TRBV5-1 | TGCGCCAGCAGCTCATACGGACTAGCGGGAGTCGGAGATACGCAGTATTTT | CASSSYGLAGVGDTQYF
. | TRBJ1-4 | TRBD1 | TRBV10-1 | TGCGCCAGCAGTGCCCTGACAGGGAATAATGAAAAACTGTTTTTT | CASSALTGNNEKLFF
. | TRBJ2-1 | TRBD1 | TRBV10-1 | TGCGCCAGCAGTGCACTAGGGGACAGGGCCAATGAGCAGTTCTTC | CASSALGDRANEQFF
. | TRBJ2-3 | TRBD1 | TRBV27 | TGTGCCAGCAGTGGACAAAGGGGGCCAGATACGCAGTATTTT | CASSGQRGPDTQYF
. | TRBJ2-5 | . | TRBV10-1 | TGCGCCAGCAGTGGATCCTTCTCGGGAGAAGAGACCCAGTACTTC | CASSGSFSGEETQYF
. | TRBJ2-7 | TRBD2 | TRBV5-6 | TGTGCCAGCAGCTTGGGAGGGACTAGCGTGCCCTACGAGCAGTACTTC | CASSLGGTSVPYEQYF
. | TRBJ1-1 | . | TRBV19 | TGTGCCAGTAGTGTACAGGCTATCGACACTGAAGCTTTCTTT | CASSVQAIDTEAFF
. | TRBJ2-1 | TRBD1 | TRBV6-6 | TGTGCCATGCACAGGGGGGTTAATGAGCAGTTCTTC | CAMHRGVNEQFF
. | TRBJ2-1 | TRBD1 | TRBV4-3 | TGCGCCAGCAGAGCAAGGACAGGGAGCTCCTACAATGAGCAGTTCTTC | CASRARTGSSYNEQFF
. | TRBJ2-1 | TRBD2 | TRBV6-5 | TGTGCCAGCAGGGTAGAGCGGGAGATTTTAGATGAGCAGTTCTTC | CASRVEREILDEQFF
. | TRBJ2-7 | TRBD2 | TRBV30 | TGTGCCTGGAGCCACCTCCTTTCTAGCGGGAGAAATTACGAGCAGTACTTC | CAWSHLLSSGRNYEQYF
. | TRBJ1-2 | . | TRBV5-6 | TGTGCCAGCAGCTTGGCTCCTCTCTATGGCTACACCTTC | CASSLAPLYGYTF
. | TRBJ1-3 | . | TRBV21-1 | TGTGCCAGCAGCCTCGGACAGCCCTCTGGAAACACCATATATTTT | CASSLGQPSGNTIYF
. | TRBJ2-7 | . | TRBV28 | TGTGCCAGCAGTTTCCCGGCCTGGTCGGGTCGGTACGAGCAGTACTTC | CASSFPAWSGRYEQYF
. | TRBJ1-3 | . | TRBV6-6 | TGTGCCAGCACCGGCGGGGGGGTCCCTGGAAACACCATATATTTT | CASTGGGVPGNTIYF
. | TRBJ1-1 | . | TRBV19 | TGTGCCAGTAACCAGAACAGAGAAAACACTGAAGCTTTCTTT | CASNQNRENTEAFF
. | TRBJ2-1 | TRBD2 | TRBV9 | TGTGCCAGCAGCGTAGTACCCCGACTAGCGGGAGTCAGTAATGAGCAGTTCTTC | CASSVVPRLAGVSNEQFF
once | TRBJ2-3 | . | TRBV7-2 | TGTGCCAGCAGCTTTAGAGGCTTCGGCGGAGGGGTGGGAGATACGCAGTATTTT | CASSFRGFGGGVGDTQYF
. | TRBJ2-5 | TRBD1 | TRBV5-6 | TGTGCCAGCAGCCTAAGACAGGGGCTACAAGAGACCCAGTACTTC | CASSLRQGLQETQYF
. | TRBJ2-2 | TRBD2 | TRBV5-1 | TGCGCCAGCAGCTTGGCCATCACAGACGTAGCGGGAGCGGGGTCCGGGGAGCTGTTTTTT | CASSLAITDVAGAGSGELFF
. | TRBJ2-5 | TRBD2 | TRBV7-2 | TGTGCCAGCAGCTTAGGGGGGAGGGAACTGGAGACCCAGTACTTC | CASSLGGRELETQYF
. | TRBJ1-5 | TRBD1 | TRBV19 | TGTGCCAGTAGTATTAGACAGGGGATTCAGCCCCAGCATTTT | CASSIRQGIQPQHF
. | TRBJ1-5 | . | TRBV6-1 | TGTGCCAGCAAGGATCTGAGCGGAGATGCGCCCCAGCATTTT | CASKDLSGDAPQHF
. | TRBJ2-7 | . | TRBV28 | TGTGCCAGCAGCCCAGGACAGAGCTACGAGCAGTACTTC | CASSPGQSYEQYF
. | TRBJ1-3 | . | TRBV12-2 | TGTGCAAGTCGCCCCGGCGGGGACTCTGGAAACACCATATATTTT | CASRPGGDSGNTIYF
. | TRBJ1-2 | . | TRBV5-4 | TGTGCCAGCAGAAAATTCCAGGGACTTCATGGCTACACCTTC | CASRKFQGLHGYTF
. | TRBJ1-2 | . | TRBV7-8 | TGTGCCAGCAGCGCCAGTAACTATGGCTACACCTTC | CASSASNYGYTF
. | TRBJ1-5 | TRBD1 | TRBV7-2 | TGTGCCAGCAGCTTCCAGGGGGCGGACAATCAGCCCCAGCATTTT | CASSFQGADNQPQHF
. | TRBJ2-3 | TRBD1 | TRBV6-6 | TGTGCCACGGACAGGGCTTTTTCAGATACGCAGTATTTT | CATDRAFSDTQYF
. | TRBJ1-1 | TRBD1 | TRBV7-9 | TGTGCCAGCAGCCGGGGACCGGGACAGGGAAACACTGAAGCTTTCTTT | CASSRGPGQGNTEAFF